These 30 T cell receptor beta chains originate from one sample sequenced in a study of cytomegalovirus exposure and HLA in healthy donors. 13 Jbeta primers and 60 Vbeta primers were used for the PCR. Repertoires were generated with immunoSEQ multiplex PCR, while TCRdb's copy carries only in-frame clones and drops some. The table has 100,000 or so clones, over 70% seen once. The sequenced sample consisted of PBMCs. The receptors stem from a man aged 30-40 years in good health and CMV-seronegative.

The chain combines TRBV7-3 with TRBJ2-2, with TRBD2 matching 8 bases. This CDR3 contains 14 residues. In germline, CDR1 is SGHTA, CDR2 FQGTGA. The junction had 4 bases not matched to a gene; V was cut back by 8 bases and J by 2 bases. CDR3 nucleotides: TGTGCCAGCTCGGGGGGGGTTAACACCGGGGAGCTGTTTTTT. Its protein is CASSGGVNTGELFF.

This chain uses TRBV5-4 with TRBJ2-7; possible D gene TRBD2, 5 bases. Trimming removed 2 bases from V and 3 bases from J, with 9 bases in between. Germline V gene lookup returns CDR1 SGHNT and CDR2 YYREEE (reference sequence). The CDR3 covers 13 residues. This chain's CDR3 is CASSFGGGYEQYF. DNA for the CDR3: TGTGCCAGCAGCTTTGGCGGAGGCTACGAGCAGTACTTC. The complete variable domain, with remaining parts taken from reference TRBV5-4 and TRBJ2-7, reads ETGVTQSPTHLIKTRGQQVTLRCSSQSGHNTVSWYQQALGQGPQFIFQYYREEENGRGNFPPRFSGLQFPNYSSELNVNALELDDSALYLCASSFGGGYEQYFGPGTRLTVT.

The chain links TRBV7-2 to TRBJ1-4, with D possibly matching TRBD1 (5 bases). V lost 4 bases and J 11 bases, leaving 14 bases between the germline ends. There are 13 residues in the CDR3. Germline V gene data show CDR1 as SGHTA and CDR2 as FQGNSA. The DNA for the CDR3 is TGTGCCAGCAGCTCCAGACCGGCAGGGAAACTGTTTTTT. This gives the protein CASSSRPAGKLFF.

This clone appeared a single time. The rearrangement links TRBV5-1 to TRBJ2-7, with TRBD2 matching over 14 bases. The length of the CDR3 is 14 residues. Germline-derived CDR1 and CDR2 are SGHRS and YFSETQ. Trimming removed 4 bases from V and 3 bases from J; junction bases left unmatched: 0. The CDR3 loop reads CASSGTSGSYEQYF. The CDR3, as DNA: TGCGCCAGCAGCGGGACTAGCGGGAGCTACGAGCAGTACTTC. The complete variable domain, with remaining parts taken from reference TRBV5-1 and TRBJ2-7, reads KAGVTQTPRYLIKTRGQQVTLSCSPISGHRSVSWYQQTPGQGLQFLFEYFSETQRNKGNFPGRFSGRQFSNSRSEMNVSTLELGDSALYLCASSGTSGSYEQYFGPGTRLTVT.

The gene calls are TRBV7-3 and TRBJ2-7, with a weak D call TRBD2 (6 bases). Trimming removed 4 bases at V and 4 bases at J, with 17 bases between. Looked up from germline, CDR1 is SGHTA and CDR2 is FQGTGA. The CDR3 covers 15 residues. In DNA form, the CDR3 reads TGTGCCAGCAGCTGGGGCGGGACGGGCTCATACGAGCAGTACTTC. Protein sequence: CASSWGGTGSYEQYF.

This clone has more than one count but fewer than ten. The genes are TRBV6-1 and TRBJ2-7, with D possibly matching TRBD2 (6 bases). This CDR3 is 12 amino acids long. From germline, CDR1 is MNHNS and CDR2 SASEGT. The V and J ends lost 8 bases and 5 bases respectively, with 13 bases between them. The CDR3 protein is CASVPGTDEQYF. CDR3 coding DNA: TGTGCCAGCGTCCCCGGGACTGACGAGCAGTACTTC.

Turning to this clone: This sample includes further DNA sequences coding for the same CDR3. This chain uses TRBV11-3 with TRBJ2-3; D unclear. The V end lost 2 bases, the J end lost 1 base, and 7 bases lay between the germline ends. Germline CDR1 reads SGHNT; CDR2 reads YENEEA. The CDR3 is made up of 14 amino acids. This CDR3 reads CASSLKAGTDTQYF. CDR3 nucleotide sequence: TGTGCCAGCAGCTTAAAGGCGGGCACAGATACGCAGTATTTT.

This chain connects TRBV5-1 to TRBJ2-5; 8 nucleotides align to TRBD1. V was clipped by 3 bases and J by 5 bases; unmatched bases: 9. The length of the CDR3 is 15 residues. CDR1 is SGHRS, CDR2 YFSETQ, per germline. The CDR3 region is CASSSGAGGRETQYF. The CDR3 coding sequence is TGCGCCAGCAGCTCGGGGGCAGGGGGCCGCGAGACCCAGTACTTC. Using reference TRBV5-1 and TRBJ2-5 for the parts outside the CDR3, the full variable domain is KAGVTQTPRYLIKTRGQQVTLSCSPISGHRSVSWYQQTPGQGLQFLFEYFSETQRNKGNFPGRFSGRQFSNSRSEMNVSTLELGDSALYLCASSSGAGGRETQYFGPGTRLLVL.

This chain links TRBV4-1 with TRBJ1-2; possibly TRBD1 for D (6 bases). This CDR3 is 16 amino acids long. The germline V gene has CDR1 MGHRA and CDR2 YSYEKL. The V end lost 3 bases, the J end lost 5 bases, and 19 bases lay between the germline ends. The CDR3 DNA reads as TGCGCCAGCAGCCAGCACCTGGGACAAGAAATTTATGGCTACACCTTC. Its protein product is CASSQHLGQEIYGYTF.

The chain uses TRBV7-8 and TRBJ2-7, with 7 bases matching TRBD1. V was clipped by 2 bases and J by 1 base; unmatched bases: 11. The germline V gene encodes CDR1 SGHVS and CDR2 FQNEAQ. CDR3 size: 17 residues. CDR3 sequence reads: CASSLNSVPGQSYEQYF. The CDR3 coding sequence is TGTGCCAGCAGCTTAAATAGTGTTCCGGGACAGTCCTACGAGCAGTACTTC.

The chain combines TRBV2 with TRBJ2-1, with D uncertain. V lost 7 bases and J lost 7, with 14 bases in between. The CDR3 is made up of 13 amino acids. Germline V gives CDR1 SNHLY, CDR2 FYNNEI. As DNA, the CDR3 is TGTGCCAGCACAAAGGAGAGTAGGAATGAGCAGTTCTTC. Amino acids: CASTKESRNEQFF.

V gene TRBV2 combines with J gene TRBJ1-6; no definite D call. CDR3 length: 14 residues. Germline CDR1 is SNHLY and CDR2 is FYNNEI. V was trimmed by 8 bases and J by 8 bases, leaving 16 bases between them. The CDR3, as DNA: TGTGCCAGCGGAACGGCAGGCCAGGATTCACCCCTCCACTTT. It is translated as CASGTAGQDSPLHF.

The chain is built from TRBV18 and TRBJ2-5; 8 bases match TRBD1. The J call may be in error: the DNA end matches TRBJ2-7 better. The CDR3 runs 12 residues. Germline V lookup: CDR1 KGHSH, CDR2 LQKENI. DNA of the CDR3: TGTGCCAGCTCACCGGACAGGGACGAGCAGTACTTC. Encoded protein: CASSPDRDEQYF.

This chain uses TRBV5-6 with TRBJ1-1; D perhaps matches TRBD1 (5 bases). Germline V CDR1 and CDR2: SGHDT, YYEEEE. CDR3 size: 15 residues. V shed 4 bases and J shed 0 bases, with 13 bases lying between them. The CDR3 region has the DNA TGTGCCAGCAGCAGAAGGACAAGCATGAACACTGAAGCTTTCTTT. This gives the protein CASSRRTSMNTEAFF.

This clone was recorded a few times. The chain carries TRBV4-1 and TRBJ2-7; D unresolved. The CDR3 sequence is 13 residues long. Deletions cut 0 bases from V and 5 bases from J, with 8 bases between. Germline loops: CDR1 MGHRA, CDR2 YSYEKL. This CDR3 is CASSQERGNEQYF. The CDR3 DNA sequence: TGCGCCAGCAGCCAAGAGCGCGGCAACGAGCAGTACTTC.

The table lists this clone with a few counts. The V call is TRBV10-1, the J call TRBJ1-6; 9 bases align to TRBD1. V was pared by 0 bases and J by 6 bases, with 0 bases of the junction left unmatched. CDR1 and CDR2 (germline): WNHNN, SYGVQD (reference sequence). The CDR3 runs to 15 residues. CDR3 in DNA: TGCGCCAGCAGTGAGTCGGGACAGGGTAATTCACCCCTCCACTTT. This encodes CASSESGQGNSPLHF.

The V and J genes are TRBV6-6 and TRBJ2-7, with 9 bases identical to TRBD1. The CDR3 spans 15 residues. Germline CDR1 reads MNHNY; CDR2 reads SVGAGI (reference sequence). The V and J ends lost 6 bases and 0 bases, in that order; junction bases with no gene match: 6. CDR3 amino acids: CASSSTGGVSYEQYF. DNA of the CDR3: TGTGCCAGCAGCTCTACAGGGGGCGTCTCCTACGAGCAGTACTTC.

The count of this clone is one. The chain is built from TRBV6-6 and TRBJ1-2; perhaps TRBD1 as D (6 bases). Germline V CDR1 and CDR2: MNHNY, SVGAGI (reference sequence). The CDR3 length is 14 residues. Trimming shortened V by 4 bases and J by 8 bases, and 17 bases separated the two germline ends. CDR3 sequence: CASSSMTGYKGYTF. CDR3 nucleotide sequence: TGTGCCAGCAGTTCCATGACAGGCTATAAAGGCTACACCTTC.

CDR3 bases: TGTGCCAGCAGCTTGGTGGGGGCCCGCAATCAGCCCCAGCATTTT. Translated: CASSLVGARNQPQHF. The chain employs TRBV5-8 and TRBJ1-5; D may be TRBD1 (6 bases). The CDR3 is 15 amino acids. Germline V gives CDR1 SGHTS, CDR2 YDEGEE. Between the trimmed V and J ends, which lost 0 bases and 2 bases, there was a span of 9 bases.

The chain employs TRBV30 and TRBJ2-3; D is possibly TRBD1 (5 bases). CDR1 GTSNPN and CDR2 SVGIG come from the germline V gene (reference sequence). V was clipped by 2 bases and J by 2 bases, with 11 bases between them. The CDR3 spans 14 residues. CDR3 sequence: CAWSKDINTDTQYF. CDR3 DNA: TGTGCCTGGAGTAAGGACATCAACACAGATACGCAGTATTTT.

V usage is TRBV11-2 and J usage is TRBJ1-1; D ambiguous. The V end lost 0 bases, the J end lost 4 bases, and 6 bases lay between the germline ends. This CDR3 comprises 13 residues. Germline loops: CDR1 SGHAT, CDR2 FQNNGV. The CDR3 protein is CASSLEVATEAFF. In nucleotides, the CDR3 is TGTGCCAGCAGCTTAGAGGTGGCCACTGAAGCTTTCTTT.

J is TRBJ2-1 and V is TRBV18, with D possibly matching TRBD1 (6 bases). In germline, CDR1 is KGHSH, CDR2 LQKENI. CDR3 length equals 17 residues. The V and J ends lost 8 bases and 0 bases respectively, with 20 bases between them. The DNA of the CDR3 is TGTGCCAGCCACTTTAGCGACGGACAGAGCTCCTACAATGAGCAGTTCTTC. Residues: CASHFSDGQSSYNEQFF. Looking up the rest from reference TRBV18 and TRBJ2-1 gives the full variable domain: NAGVMQNPRHLVRRRGQEARLRCSPMKGHSHVYWYRQLPEEGLKFMVYLQKENIIDESGMPKERFSAEFPKEGPSILRIQQVVRGDSAAYFCASHFSDGQSSYNEQFFGPGTRLTVL.

CDR3 nucleotide sequence: TGTGCCAGCAGAACAACAGGGTCCGGCTACACCTTC. Protein product: CASRTTGSGYTF. The gene calls are TRBV27 and TRBJ1-2; tentatively, D is TRBD1 (6 bases). The CDR3 totals 12 residues. Germline CDR1 is MNHEY and CDR2 is SMNVEV (reference sequence). Between the trimmed V and J ends, which lost 6 bases and 8 bases, there was a span of 13 bases.

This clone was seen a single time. The CDR3 DNA is TGTGCCACCAGCAGAGATCCAGGGGAGTGGGGCACTGAAGCTTTCTTT. This gives the protein CATSRDPGEWGTEAFF. The V gene is TRBV15, the J gene TRBJ1-1, with D tentatively TRBD1 (6 bases). The CDR3 length is 16 residues. Trimming stripped 0 bases from V and 4 bases from J, with 15 bases between. Germline V gene lookup returns CDR1 LNHNV and CDR2 YYDKDF (reference sequence).

The CDR3 bases are TGTGCCAGCAGCTTAGTAACTGCAGGGTTATTCGGCTACACCTTC. Protein sequence: CASSLVTAGLFGYTF. V usage is TRBV7-2 and J usage is TRBJ1-2; D is perhaps TRBD1 (5 bases). The germline V gene has CDR1 SGHTA and CDR2 FQGNSA. The CDR3 has 15 amino acids. The V and J ends lost 1 base and 8 bases respectively, with 17 bases between them.

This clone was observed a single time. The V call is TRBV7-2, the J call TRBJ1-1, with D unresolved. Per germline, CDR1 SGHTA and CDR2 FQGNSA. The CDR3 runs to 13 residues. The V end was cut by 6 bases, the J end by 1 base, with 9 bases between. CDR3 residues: CASSKIQNTEAFF. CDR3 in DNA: TGTGCCAGCAGTAAAATACAGAACACTGAAGCTTTCTTT.

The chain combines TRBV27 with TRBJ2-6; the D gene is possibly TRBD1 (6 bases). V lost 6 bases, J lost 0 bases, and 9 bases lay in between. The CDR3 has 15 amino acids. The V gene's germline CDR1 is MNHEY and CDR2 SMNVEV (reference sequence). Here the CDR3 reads CASRTGLSGANVLTF. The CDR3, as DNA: TGTGCCAGCAGGACAGGCCTCTCTGGGGCCAACGTCCTGACTTTC.

CDR3 nucleotides: TGTGCCAGTAGTCCCTTTGGGGGGGAGGACGAGCAGTACTTC. It translates to CASSPFGGEDEQYF. The chain links TRBV19 to TRBJ2-7, with 7 bases that match TRBD2. The J segment lost 5 bases and the V segment lost 5 bases, leaving 9 bases of the junction unmatched. CDR1 LNHDA and CDR2 SQIVND come from the germline V gene (reference sequence). CDR3 length: 14 amino acids. Full variable domain (rest looked up from reference TRBV19 and TRBJ2-7): DGGITQSPKYLFRKEGQNVTLSCEQNLNHDAMYWYRQDPGQGLRLIYYSQIVNDFQKGDIAEGYSVSREKKESFPLTVTSAQKNPTAFYLCASSPFGGEDEQYFGPGTRLTVT.

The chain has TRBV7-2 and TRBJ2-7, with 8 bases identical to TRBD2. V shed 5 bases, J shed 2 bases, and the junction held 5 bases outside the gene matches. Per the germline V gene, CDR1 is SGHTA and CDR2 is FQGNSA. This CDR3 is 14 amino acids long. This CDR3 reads CASSQAGAPYEQYF. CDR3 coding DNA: TGTGCCAGCAGCCAAGCGGGGGCCCCCTACGAGCAGTACTTC.

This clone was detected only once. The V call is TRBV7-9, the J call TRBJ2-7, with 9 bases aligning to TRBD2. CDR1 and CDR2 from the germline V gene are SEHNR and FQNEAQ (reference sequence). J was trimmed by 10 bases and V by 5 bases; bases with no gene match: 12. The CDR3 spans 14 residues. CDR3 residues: CASSGPTGGRGQYF. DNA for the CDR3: TGTGCCAGCAGCGGCCCCACGGGCGGGAGGGGTCAGTACTTC.